A few counts support the clone carrying this T cell receptor (beta chain). What it recognizes is unknown. This specimen comes from a study of siplizumab effects on memory and regulatory T cells. Study-level findings and limits: Unstimulated naive T cells seemed to show more diversity than memory cells did, and they also seemed to be among the major contributors to the alloresponse. Tregs that proliferated in siplizumab cultures did not have their suppressive function confirmed.

Each sample had roughly 10^5 TCR templates assayed. Profiling relied on immunoSEQ multiplex PCR, and the TCRdb table lists in-frame clones only, not all of them. The table includes some 100,000 clones, about 94% detected once. CDR3 length: 14 residues. V dropped 7 bases and J dropped 2 bases, with 14 bases sitting between them. CDR1 and CDR2 from the germline V gene are SNHLY and FYNNEI. V gene TRBV2 combines with J gene TRBJ1-1; no firm D call. What was sequenced was non-Treg CD4+ T cells sorted from blood. The clonotype comes from a human donor in good health. This CDR3 is CASTTTGGNTEAFF. As DNA, the CDR3 is TGTGCCAGCACAACAACTGGCGGAAACACTGAAGCTTTCTTT.